This TCR beta chain comes out of a study of cytomegalovirus exposure and HLA in healthy donors. Across the whole study: A previous analysis identified 100 million to 120 million unique TCR beta sequences derived from 180 million or so T cells. Study-level results: Analysis was performed later, and it showed HLA-associated TCR beta chains to be more clonally expanded than equally common others. An apparent linkage of common viral pathogens to several of the most significant clusters emerged in a later analysis.

As to this clone: What it recognizes is unknown.

The CDR3 is made up of 17 amino acids. Germline assignment: CDR1 SGHNT and CDR2 YYREEE (reference sequence). V dropped 0 bases and J dropped 4 bases, with 18 bases sitting between them. The PCR was carried out with 60 Vbeta primers and 13 Jbeta primers. Assay: immunoSEQ multiplex PCR; the TCRdb copy retains only in-frame clones and omits some. The table records some 88,000 clones, 70% to 75% of them present only once. This receptor was obtained from a woman younger than 30 in good health and CMV-seropositive. V and J are TRBV5-4 and TRBJ2-3; D is perhaps TRBD1 (6 bases). Sequencing was done on a sample of PBMCs. The CDR3: CASSLDPQGIRPDTQYF. The CDR3 coding sequence is TGTGCCAGCAGCTTGGACCCGCAGGGGATTCGGCCAGATACGCAGTATTTT. The full variable domain, completed using reference TRBV5-4 and TRBJ2-3, is ETGVTQSPTHLIKTRGQQVTLRCSSQSGHNTVSWYQQALGQGPQFIFQYYREEENGRGNFPPRFSGLQFPNYSSELNVNALELDDSALYLCASSLDPQGIRPDTQYFGPGTRLTVL.